This TCR beta chain stems from a study of OX40 agonist ivuxolimab in advanced cancers. J was trimmed by 2 bases and V by 6 bases; bases with no gene match: 9. Germline V gives CDR1 MDHEN, CDR2 SYDVKM. The CDR3 consists of 17 residues. Profiling relied on immunoSEQ multiplex PCR, and the TCRdb table lists in-frame clones only, not all of them. The table has more than 95,000 clones, 75% to 95% seen once. This TCR derives from an adult with an advanced solid tumor such as melanoma, head and neck, liver or kidney cancer. The sequences come from CD4+ or CD8+ T cells sorted from blood, collected in a trial of the OX40 agonist ivuxolimab. V is TRBV28 and J is TRBJ2-1; 11 bases align to TRBD2. The DNA for the CDR3 is TGTGCCAGCAGCCCTCAAGCGGGACTAGCGGCCTACAATGAGCAGTTCTTC. Residues: CASSPQAGLAAYNEQFF.